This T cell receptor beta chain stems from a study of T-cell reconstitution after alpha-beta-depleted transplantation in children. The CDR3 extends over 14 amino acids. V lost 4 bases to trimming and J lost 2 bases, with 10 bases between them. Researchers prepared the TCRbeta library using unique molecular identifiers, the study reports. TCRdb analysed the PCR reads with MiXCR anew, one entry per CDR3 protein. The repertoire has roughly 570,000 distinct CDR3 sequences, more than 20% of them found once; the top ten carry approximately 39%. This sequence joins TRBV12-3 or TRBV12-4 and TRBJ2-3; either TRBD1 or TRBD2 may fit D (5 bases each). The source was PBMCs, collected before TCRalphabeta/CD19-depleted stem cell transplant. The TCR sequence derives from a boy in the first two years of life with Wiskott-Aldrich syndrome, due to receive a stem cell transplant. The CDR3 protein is CASSYPGLTDTQYF. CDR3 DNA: TGTGCCAGCAGTTACCCGGGGCTCACAGATACGCAGTATTTT.